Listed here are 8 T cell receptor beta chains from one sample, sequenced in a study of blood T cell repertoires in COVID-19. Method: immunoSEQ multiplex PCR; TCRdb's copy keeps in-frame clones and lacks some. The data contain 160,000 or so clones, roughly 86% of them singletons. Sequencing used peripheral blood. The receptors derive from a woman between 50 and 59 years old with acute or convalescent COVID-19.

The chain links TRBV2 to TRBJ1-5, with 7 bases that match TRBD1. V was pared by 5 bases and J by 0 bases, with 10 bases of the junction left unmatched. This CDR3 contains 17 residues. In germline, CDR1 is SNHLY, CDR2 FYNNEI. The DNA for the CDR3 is TGTGCCAGCAGTTACAGGGGCCATGTCTATAGCAATCAGCCCCAGCATTTT. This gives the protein CASSYRGHVYSNQPQHF. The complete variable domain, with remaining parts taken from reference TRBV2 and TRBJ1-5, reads EPEVTQTPSHQVTQMGQEVILRCVPISNHLYFYWYRQILGQKVEFLVSFYNNEISEKSEIFDDQFSVERPDGSNFTLKIRSTKLEDSAMYFCASSYRGHVYSNQPQHFGDGTRLSIL.

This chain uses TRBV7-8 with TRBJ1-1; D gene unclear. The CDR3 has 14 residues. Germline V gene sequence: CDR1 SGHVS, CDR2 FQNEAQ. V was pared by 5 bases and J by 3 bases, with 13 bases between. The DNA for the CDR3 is TGTGCCAGCAGCCCCCAATGGAGGGACACTGAAGCTTTCTTT. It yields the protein CASSPQWRDTEAFF.

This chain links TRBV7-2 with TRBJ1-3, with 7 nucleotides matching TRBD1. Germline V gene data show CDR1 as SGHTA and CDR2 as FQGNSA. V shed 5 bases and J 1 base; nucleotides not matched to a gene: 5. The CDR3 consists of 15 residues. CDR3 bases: TGTGCCAGCAGCCCCCAGGGGGGATCTGGAAACACCATATATTTT. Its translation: CASSPQGGSGNTIYF. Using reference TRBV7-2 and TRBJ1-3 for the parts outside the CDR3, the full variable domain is GAGVSQSPSNKVTEKGKDVELRCDPISGHTALYWYRQSLGQGLEFLIYFQGNSAPDKSGLPSDRFSAERTGGSVSTLTIQRTQQEDSAVYLCASSPQGGSGNTIYFGEGSWLTVV.

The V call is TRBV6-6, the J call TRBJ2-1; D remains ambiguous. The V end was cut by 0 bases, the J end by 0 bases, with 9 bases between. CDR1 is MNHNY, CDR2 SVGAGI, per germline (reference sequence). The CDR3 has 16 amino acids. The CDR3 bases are TGTGCCAGCAGTTACTCTCCCGGAGTCTCCTACAATGAGCAGTTCTTC. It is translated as CASSYSPGVSYNEQFF.

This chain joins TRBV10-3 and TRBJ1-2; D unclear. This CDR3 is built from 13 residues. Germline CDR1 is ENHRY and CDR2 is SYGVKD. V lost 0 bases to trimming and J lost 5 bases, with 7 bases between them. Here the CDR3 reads CAISESPRYGYTF. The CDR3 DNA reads TGTGCCATCAGTGAGTCCCCCCGGTATGGCTACACCTTC.

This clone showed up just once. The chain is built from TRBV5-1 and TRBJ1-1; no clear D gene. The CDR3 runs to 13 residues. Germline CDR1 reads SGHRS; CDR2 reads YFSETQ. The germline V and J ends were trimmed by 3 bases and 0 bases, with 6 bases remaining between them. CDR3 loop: CASSSYLNTEAFF. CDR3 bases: TGCGCCAGCAGCTCTTACTTGAACACTGAAGCTTTCTTT.

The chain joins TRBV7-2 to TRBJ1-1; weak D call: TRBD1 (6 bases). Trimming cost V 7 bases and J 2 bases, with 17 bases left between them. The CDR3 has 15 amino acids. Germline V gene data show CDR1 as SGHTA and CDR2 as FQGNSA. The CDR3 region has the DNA TGTGCCAGCACCGTCACGGGACACTTTAACACTGAAGCTTTCTTT. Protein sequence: CASTVTGHFNTEAFF.

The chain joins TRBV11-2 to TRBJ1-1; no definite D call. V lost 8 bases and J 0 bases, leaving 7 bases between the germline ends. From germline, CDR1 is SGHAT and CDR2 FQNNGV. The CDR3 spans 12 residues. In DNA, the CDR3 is TGTGCCAGCGAGGCCATGAACACTGAAGCTTTCTTT. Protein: CASEAMNTEAFF.